What follows are 10 T cell receptor beta chains derived from one specimen sequenced in a study of neoadjuvant anti-PD-1 for oral cavity cancer. Some clones are missing from TCRdb's copy, which holds only in-frame ones; the method was immunoSEQ multiplex PCR. The sample has around 30,000 clones; about 87% are singletons. The sequences come from PBMCs, collected before nivolumab (anti-PD-1) treatment. The receptor set was obtained from a person between 40 and 80 years old with oral cavity squamous cell carcinoma.

The rearrangement joins TRBV9 to TRBJ2-5; 8 nucleotides align to TRBD2. Per germline, CDR1 SGDLS and CDR2 YYNGEE. The CDR3 length is 16 residues. After removal of 0 bases from V and 1 base from J, the junction contained 5 bases not matched to a gene. The CDR3 bases are TGTGCCAGCAGCGTAGGGATCAGCGGGGGCCAAGAGACCCAGTACTTC. Protein product: CASSVGISGGQETQYF. Complete variable domain (other parts from reference TRBV9 and TRBJ2-5): DSGVTQTPKHLITATGQRVTLRCSPRSGDLSVYWYQQSLDQGLQFLIQYYNGEERAKGNILERFSAQQFPDLHSELNLSSLELGDSALYFCASSVGISGGQETQYFGPGTRLLVL.

The chain couples TRBV9 to TRBJ1-5; D unresolved. From germline, CDR1 is SGDLS and CDR2 YYNGEE. CDR3 length: 15 amino acids. Trimming removed 0 bases from V and 1 base from J, with 8 bases in between. The CDR3 DNA follows: TGTGCCAGCAGCGTAGACGGACTAAGCAATCAGCCCCAGCATTTT. Translated, it gives CASSVDGLSNQPQHF.

The chain couples TRBV27 to TRBJ2-4; 12 bases map to TRBD2. Germline values: CDR1 MNHEY, CDR2 SMNVEV (reference sequence). There are 16 residues in the CDR3. V lost 5 bases and J lost 2; bases outside the gene matches: 4. CDR3 DNA sequence: TGTGCCAGCAGTCCTAGCGGGGGGGCCTCCAAAAACATTCAGTACTTC. Its protein is CASSPSGGASKNIQYF.

The CDR3 spells CASSLAQGEVEKLFF. The CDR3 DNA reads TGTGCCAGCAGCTTAGCGCAGGGGGAGGTTGAAAAACTGTTTTTT. The rearrangement joins TRBV7-8 to TRBJ1-4, with 7 bases aligning to TRBD1. The CDR3 totals 15 residues. J lost 7 bases, V lost 0 bases, and 5 bases had no gene match. Germline values: CDR1 SGHVS, CDR2 FQNEAQ.

The chain recombines TRBV6-4 with TRBJ1-1; D is perhaps TRBD1 (5 bases). Germline V CDR1 and CDR2: MRHNA, SNTAGT. Trimming took off 0 bases at V and 4 bases at J, with 12 bases between the two ends. This CDR3 has 15 amino acids. CDR3 sequence (DNA): TGTGCCAGCAGTGACTCGGCAGGGAGTGGCACTGAAGCTTTCTTT. This gives the protein CASSDSAGSGTEAFF.

The chain carries TRBV27 and TRBJ2-2; D is ambiguous. This CDR3 has 12 residues. The germline CDR1 and CDR2 sequences are MNHEY and SMNVEV (reference sequence). The V gene lost 5 bases and the J gene lost 0 bases, with 1 base spanning the gap. The CDR3 protein is CASSPNTGELFF. The CDR3 bases are TGTGCCAGCAGTCCGAACACCGGGGAGCTGTTTTTT.

On this clone: The same CDR3 arises from other DNA sequences in this sample as well. The chain is built from TRBV4-2 and TRBJ1-5; unclear D gene. Trimming pared 0 bases from V and 8 bases from J, leaving 8 bases between. Germline V gives CDR1 LGHNA, CDR2 YNFKEQ. The CDR3 runs 13 residues. CDR3 DNA sequence: TGTGCCAGCAGCCAAGACTGGACGAAGCCCCAGCATTTT. Its translation: CASSQDWTKPQHF.

This sequence joins TRBV30 and TRBJ1-2; D unclear. The CDR3 has 12 residues. The V end lost 0 bases, the J end lost 6 bases, and 8 bases lay between the germline ends. Germline V CDR1 and CDR2: GTSNPN, SVGIG (reference sequence). The CDR3 loop is CAWSVTQDGYTF. CDR3 nucleotide sequence: TGTGCCTGGAGTGTAACCCAGGATGGCTACACCTTC.

The rearrangement joins TRBV2 to TRBJ2-7; D remains unclear. V was cut by 6 bases and J by 2 bases, with 17 bases left in between. The germline gives CDR1 SNHLY, CDR2 FYNNEI. The CDR3 sequence is 15 residues long. The CDR3 nucleotides are TGTGCCAGCAGGCCCCCCGCAGGCGCTACCTACGAGCAGTACTTC. Translation: CASRPPAGATYEQYF.

J is TRBJ1-2 and V is TRBV28, with a weak D call TRBD1 (5 bases). V lost 1 base to trimming and J lost 4 bases, with 13 bases between them. This CDR3 is built from 15 residues. The germline gives CDR1 MDHEN, CDR2 SYDVKM. The CDR3 DNA is TGTGCCAGCAGTTTATCAGGCAGGGTGTTCTATGGCTACACCTTC. This codes for CASSLSGRVFYGYTF.